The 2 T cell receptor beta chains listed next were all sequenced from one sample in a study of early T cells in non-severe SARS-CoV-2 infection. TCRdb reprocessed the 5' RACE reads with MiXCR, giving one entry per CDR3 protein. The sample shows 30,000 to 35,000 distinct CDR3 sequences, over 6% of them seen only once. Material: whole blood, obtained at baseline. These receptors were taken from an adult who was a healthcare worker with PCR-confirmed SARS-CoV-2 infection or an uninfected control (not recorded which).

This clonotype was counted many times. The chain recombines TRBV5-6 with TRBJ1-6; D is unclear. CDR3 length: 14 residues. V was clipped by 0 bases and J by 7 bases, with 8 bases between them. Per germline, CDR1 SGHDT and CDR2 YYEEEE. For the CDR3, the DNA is TGTGCCAGCAGCTTGGAAGGGTTGAATTCACCCCTCCACTTT. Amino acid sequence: CASSLEGLNSPLHF.

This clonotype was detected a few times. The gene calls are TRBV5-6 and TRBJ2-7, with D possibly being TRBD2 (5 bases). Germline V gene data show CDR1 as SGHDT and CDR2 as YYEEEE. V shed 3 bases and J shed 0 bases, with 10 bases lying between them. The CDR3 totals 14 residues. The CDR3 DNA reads TGTGCCAGCAGCTACGGGAAAGCCTCCTACGAGCAGTACGTC. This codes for CASSYGKASYEQYV.